Below, one T cell receptor beta chain is given with its context. The germline V gene encodes CDR1 MNHNY and CDR2 SVGAGI (reference sequence). The CDR3 is 16 amino acids. Trimming took 8 bases from V and 5 from J, leaving 23 bases between them. This specimen comes from a study of cytomegalovirus exposure and HLA in healthy donors. Both 60 Vbeta primers and 13 Jbeta primers went into the PCR. Repertoires were generated with immunoSEQ multiplex PCR, while TCRdb's copy carries only in-frame clones and drops some. The data hold tens of thousands of clones, with about 75% observed a single time. The TCR comes from a woman aged 40 to 55 in good health and CMV-seropositive. The chain employs TRBV6-6 and TRBJ2-3, with D possibly being TRBD1 (7 bases). Source material: PBMCs. CDR3 nucleotides: TGTGCCAGCGAACACGAATCAAGGGGGCGGGGAGATACGCAGTATTTT. The encoded protein is CASEHESRGRGDTQYF.